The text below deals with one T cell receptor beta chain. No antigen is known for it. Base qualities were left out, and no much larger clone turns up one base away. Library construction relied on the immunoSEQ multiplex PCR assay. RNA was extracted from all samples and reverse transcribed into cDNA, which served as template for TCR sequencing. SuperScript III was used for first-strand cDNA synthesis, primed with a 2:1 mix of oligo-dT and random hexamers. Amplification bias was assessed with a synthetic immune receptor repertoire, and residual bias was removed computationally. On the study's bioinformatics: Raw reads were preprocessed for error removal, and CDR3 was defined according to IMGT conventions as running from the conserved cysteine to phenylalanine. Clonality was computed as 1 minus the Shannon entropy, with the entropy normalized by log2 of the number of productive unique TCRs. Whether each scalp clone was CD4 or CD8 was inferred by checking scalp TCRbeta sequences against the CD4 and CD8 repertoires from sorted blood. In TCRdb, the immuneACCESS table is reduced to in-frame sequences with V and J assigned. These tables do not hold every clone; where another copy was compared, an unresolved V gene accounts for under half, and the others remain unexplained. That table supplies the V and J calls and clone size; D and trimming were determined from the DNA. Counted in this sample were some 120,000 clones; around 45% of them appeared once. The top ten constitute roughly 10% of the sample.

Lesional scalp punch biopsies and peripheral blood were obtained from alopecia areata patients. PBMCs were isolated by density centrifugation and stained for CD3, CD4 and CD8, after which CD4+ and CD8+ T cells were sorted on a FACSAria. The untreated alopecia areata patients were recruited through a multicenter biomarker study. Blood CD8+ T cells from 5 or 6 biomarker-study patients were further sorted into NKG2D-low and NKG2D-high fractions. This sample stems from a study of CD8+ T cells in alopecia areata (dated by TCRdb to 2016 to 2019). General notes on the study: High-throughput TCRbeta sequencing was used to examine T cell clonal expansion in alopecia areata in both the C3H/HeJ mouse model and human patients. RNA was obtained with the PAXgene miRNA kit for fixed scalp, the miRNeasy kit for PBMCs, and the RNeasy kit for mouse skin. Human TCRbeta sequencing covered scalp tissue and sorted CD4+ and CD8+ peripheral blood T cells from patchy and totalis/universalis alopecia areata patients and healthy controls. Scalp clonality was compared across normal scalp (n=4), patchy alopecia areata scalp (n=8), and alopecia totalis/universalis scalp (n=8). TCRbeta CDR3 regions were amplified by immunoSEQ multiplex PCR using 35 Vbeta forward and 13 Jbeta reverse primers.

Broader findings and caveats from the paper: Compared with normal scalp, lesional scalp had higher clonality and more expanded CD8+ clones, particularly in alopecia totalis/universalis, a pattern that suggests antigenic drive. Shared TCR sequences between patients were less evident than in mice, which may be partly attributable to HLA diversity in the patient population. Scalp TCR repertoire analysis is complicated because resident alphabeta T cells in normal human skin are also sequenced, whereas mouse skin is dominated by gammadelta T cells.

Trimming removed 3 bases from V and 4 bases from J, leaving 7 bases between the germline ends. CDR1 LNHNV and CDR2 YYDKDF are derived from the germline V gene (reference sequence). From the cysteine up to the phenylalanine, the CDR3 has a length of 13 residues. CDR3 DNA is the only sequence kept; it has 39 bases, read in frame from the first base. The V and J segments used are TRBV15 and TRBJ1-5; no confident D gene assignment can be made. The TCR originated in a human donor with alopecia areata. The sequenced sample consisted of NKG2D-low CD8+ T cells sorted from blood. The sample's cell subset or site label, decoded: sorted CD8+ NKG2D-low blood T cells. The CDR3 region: CATSSGTNQPQHF. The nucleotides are TGTGCCACCAGCAGCGGAACTAATCAGCCCCAGCATTTT.